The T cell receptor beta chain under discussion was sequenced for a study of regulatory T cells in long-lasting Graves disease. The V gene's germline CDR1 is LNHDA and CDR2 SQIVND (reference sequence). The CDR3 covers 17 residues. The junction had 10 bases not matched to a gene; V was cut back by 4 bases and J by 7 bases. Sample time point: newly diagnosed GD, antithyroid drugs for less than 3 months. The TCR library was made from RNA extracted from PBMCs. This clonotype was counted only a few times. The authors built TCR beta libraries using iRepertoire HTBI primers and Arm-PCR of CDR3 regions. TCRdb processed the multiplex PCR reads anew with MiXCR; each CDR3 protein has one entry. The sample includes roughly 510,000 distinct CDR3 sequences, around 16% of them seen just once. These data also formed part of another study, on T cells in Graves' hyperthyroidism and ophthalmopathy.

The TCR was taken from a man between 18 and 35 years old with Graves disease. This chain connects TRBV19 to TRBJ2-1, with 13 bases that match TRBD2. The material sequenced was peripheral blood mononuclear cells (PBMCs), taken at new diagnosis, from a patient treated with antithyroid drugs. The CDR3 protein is CASSTKGTSGATNEQFF. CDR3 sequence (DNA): TGTGCCAGTAGTACAAAGGGGACTAGCGGGGCCACAAATGAGCAGTTCTTC.